These 26 T cell receptor beta chains originate from one sample sequenced in a study of long-term antiretroviral therapy in people with HIV. Survey-level resolution applied to immunoSEQ assay v3.0. Only in-frame clones appear in the TCRdb table, and some are missing; sequencing was by immunoSEQ multiplex PCR. The sample holds more than 20,000 clones, around four fifths seen once. The sample consisted of unsorted PBMCs, taken roughly 4 years after starting antiretroviral therapy. The receptor set was obtained from a man younger than 30 with HIV.

In this sample, this clone turned up once. Written as DNA, the CDR3 is TGTGCCAGCAGTTTATTTCCTATGGGCCGGGATTCACCCCTCCACTTT. This encodes CASSLFPMGRDSPLHF. The genes are TRBV28 and TRBJ1-6; D gene ambiguous. The CDR3 sequence is 16 residues long. V gave up 1 base and J gave up 8 bases, with 15 bases separating them. Germline V CDR1 and CDR2: MDHEN, SYDVKM.

This chain connects TRBV28 to TRBJ2-7; 10 bases map to TRBD1. Trimming at V came to 4 bases and at J to 2 bases, leaving 5 bases not matched to a gene. The CDR3 loop spans 15 amino acids. Germline V gives CDR1 MDHEN, CDR2 SYDVKM. The CDR3 DNA is TGTGCCAGCAGTTCGGGACAGGGGCTAACCTACGAGCAGTACGTC. This gives the protein CASSSGQGLTYEQYV.

The V call is TRBV19, the J call TRBJ1-2; no definite D call. With 6 bases removed from V and 8 bases from J, the gap between germline ends came to 10 bases. The CDR3 sequence is 11 residues long. Germline CDR1 LNHDA, CDR2 SQIVND (reference sequence). The CDR3 region has the DNA TGTGCCAGTAGGGAGTTTTGGGGCTACACCTTC. Its translation: CASREFWGYTF.

This sequence joins TRBV10-3 and TRBJ2-5; 8 bases fit TRBD1. Germline V gives CDR1 ENHRY, CDR2 SYGVKD. V trimming: 4 bases; J trimming: 5 bases; junction bases outside the gene matches: 3. This CDR3 spans 13 amino acids. The CDR3 sequence is CAISAGGGETQYF. CDR3 sequence (DNA): TGTGCCATCAGTGCAGGGGGCGGGGAGACCCAGTACTTC.

This chain uses TRBV5-6 with TRBJ2-2; D is possibly TRBD2 (5 bases). V shed 7 bases and J shed 5 bases, with 21 bases lying between them. The germline V gene has CDR1 SGHDT and CDR2 YYEEEE. The CDR3 loop spans 16 amino acids. For the CDR3, the DNA is TGTGCCAGCTATCCTAACCCCGGACTGATAACCGGGGAGCTGTTTTTT. Protein product: CASYPNPGLITGELFF. Looking up the rest from reference TRBV5-6 and TRBJ2-2 gives the full variable domain: DAGVTQSPTHLIKTRGQQVTLRCSPKSGHDTVSWYQQALGQGPQFIFQYYEEEERQRGNFPDRFSGHQFPNYSSELNVNALLLGDSALYLCASYPNPGLITGELFFGEGSRLTVL.

J is TRBJ2-3 and V is TRBV5-1; TRBD1 matches 7 bases. Germline CDR1 SGHRS, CDR2 YFSETQ. The CDR3 sequence is 16 residues long. J was trimmed by 2 bases and V by 1 base; bases with no gene match: 7. CDR3 loop: CASSLMGTDSTDTQYF. CDR3 in DNA: TGCGCCAGCAGCTTGATGGGGACAGATTCCACAGATACGCAGTATTTT. Full variable domain (outside the CDR3, taken from reference TRBV5-1 and TRBJ2-3): KAGVTQTPRYLIKTRGQQVTLSCSPISGHRSVSWYQQTPGQGLQFLFEYFSETQRNKGNFPGRFSGRQFSNSRSEMNVSTLELGDSALYLCASSLMGTDSTDTQYFGPGTRLTVL.

This rearrangement joins TRBV21-1 to TRBJ2-2; TRBD1, the D gene given by the table, was not confirmed from the DNA. TRBV21-1 is a documented pseudogene. This CDR3 comprises 17 residues. Here the CDR3 DNA reads TGTGCCAGCAGCAAAGTTGCGAGACAGGGGTTGGGCGGGGAGCTGTTTTTT. As protein: CASSKVARQGLGGELFF.

This rearrangement joins TRBV28 to TRBJ1-3; 8 bases are shared with TRBD1. J gave up 0 bases and V 3 bases, and 7 bases lay outside the gene matches. The CDR3 is 17 residues long. Germline values: CDR1 MDHEN, CDR2 SYDVKM. DNA for the CDR3: TGTGCCAGCAGTTTTGGGACAGGCCCAAGCTCTGGAAACACCATATATTTT. Amino acids: CASSFGTGPSSGNTIYF.

The J gene is TRBJ2-1, the V gene TRBV7-8; D is perhaps TRBD1 (5 bases). From germline, CDR1 is SGHVS and CDR2 FQNEAQ. Trimming stripped 5 bases from V and 2 bases from J, with 22 bases between. There are 18 residues in the CDR3. The CDR3 sequence is CASSLLSDSASPYNEQFF. CDR3 DNA sequence: TGTGCCAGCAGCCTGCTGTCCGACAGCGCCTCTCCCTACAATGAGCAGTTCTTC. The full variable domain, completed using reference TRBV7-8 and TRBJ2-1, is GAGVSQSPRYKVAKRGQDVALRCDPISGHVSLFWYQQALGQGPEFLTYFQNEAQLDKSGLPSDRFFAERPEGSVSTLKIQRTQQEDSAVYLCASSLLSDSASPYNEQFFGPGTRLTVL.

This chain uses TRBV6-5 with TRBJ1-3, with D uncertain. Trimming pared 2 bases from V and 1 base from J, leaving 6 bases between. This CDR3 has 14 amino acids. CDR1 and CDR2 (germline): MNHEY, SVGAGI. This CDR3 is CASSYGPSGNTIYF. The CDR3 DNA is TGTGCCAGCAGTTACGGGCCTTCTGGAAACACCATATATTTT.

V usage is TRBV5-1 and J usage is TRBJ1-3, with D maybe TRBD1 (5 bases). V lost 4 bases, J lost 4 bases, and 12 bases lay in between. The CDR3 consists of 14 residues. CDR1 SGHRS and CDR2 YFSETQ come from the germline V gene. The CDR3 is CASSDQGYGNTIYF. The CDR3 nucleotides read TGCGCCAGCAGCGATCAGGGTTACGGAAACACCATATATTTT. Looking up the rest from reference TRBV5-1 and TRBJ1-3 gives the full variable domain: KAGVTQTPRYLIKTRGQQVTLSCSPISGHRSVSWYQQTPGQGLQFLFEYFSETQRNKGNFPGRFSGRQFSNSRSEMNVSTLELGDSALYLCASSDQGYGNTIYFGEGSWLTVV.

The sample holds a few counts of this clone. The chain carries TRBV7-6 and TRBJ1-1; D is unclear. Germline V CDR1 and CDR2: SGHVS, FNYEAQ. The CDR3 length is 13 residues. With 1 base removed from V and 1 base from J, the gap between germline ends came to 4 bases. In nucleotides, the CDR3 is TGTGCCAGCAGCTTAGGGCAGAACACTGAAGCTTTCTTT. Protein product: CASSLGQNTEAFF.

V usage is TRBV9 and J usage is TRBJ2-2; D possibly corresponds to TRBD2 (6 bases). This CDR3 comprises 15 residues. Trimming removed 0 bases at V and 1 base at J, with 7 bases between. Germline CDR1 reads SGDLS; CDR2 reads YYNGEE. The CDR3 loop reads CASSVGGENTGELFF. CDR3 nucleotide sequence: TGTGCCAGCAGCGTAGGGGGGGAGAACACCGGGGAGCTGTTTTTT.

The chain couples TRBV7-3 to TRBJ2-1; no clear D gene. V gave up 4 bases and J gave up 1 base, with 11 bases separating them. Germline-derived CDR1 and CDR2 are SGHTA and FQGTGA. This CDR3 spans 15 amino acids. CDR3 loop: CASSSQVGSYNEQFF. The CDR3, as DNA: TGTGCCAGCAGCTCTCAAGTGGGATCCTACAATGAGCAGTTCTTC.

The chain links TRBV15 to TRBJ2-2; the match to TRBD1 covers 9 bases. The CDR3 contains 16 residues. Trimming cost V 5 bases and J 7 bases; bases outside gene matches: 11. Germline lookup yields CDR1 LNHNV and CDR2 YYDKDF (reference sequence). CDR3 coding DNA: TGTGCCACCAGCGGAACCCGGGACAGGGAAAACGGGGAGCTGTTTTTT. Translation gives CATSGTRDRENGELFF.

As for this clone: At one end the junction does not follow the germline gene, possibly because of a read error. The rearrangement joins TRBV5-1 to TRBJ2-2; D is possibly TRBD1 or TRBD2 (5 bases each). Per germline, CDR1 SGHRS and CDR2 YFSETQ. The CDR3 totals 14 residues. The CDR3 nucleotides are TGCGCCAGCAGCTCCGGGACGAACATCGGGGAGCTGTTTTTT. It is translated as CASSSGTNIGELFF.

This clone was detected once. The V call is TRBV2, the J call TRBJ1-3; unclear D gene. Looked up from germline, CDR1 is SNHLY and CDR2 is FYNNEI. The CDR3 covers 11 residues. The ends were cut back, 5 bases at V and 9 bases at J, with 8 bases in the middle. The CDR3 nucleotides read TGTGCCAGCAGTCGGGCTTTCACCATATATTTT. It codes for CASSRAFTIYF. Filled out from reference TRBV2 and TRBJ1-3, the complete variable domain reads EPEVTQTPSHQVTQMGQEVILRCVPISNHLYFYWYRQILGQKVEFLVSFYNNEISEKSEIFDDQFSVERPDGSNFTLKIRSTKLEDSAMYFCASSRAFTIYFGEGSWLTVV.

The chain carries TRBV7-2 and TRBJ2-7, with D perhaps matching TRBD1 (5 bases). Germline CDR1 is SGHTA and CDR2 is FQGNSA. Trimming removed 5 bases from V and 5 bases from J, with 13 bases in between. The CDR3 consists of 13 residues. The CDR3 nucleotides are TGTGCCAGCAGCCTTCTCTCCAGGGACGAGCAGTACTTC. Translation: CASSLLSRDEQYF.

The V gene is TRBV7-3, the J gene TRBJ2-2; 13 bases agree with TRBD2. This CDR3 has 19 residues. Germline-derived CDR1 and CDR2 are SGHTA and FQGTGA. V lost 2 bases and J lost 0; bases outside the gene matches: 6. For the CDR3, the DNA is TGTGCCAGCAGCTTACGCCCGACTAGCGGGGGGACGAACACCGGGGAGCTGTTTTTT. The encoded protein is CASSLRPTSGGTNTGELFF.

The V and J genes are TRBV27 and TRBJ1-6; tentatively, D is TRBD1 (5 bases). The CDR3 has 13 amino acids. CDR1 and CDR2 (germline): MNHEY, SMNVEV (reference sequence). The V and J ends lost 5 bases and 8 bases respectively, with 10 bases between them. The CDR3 coding sequence is TGTGCCAGCAGTATCGGGGGGGATTCACCCCTCCACTTT. This translates into CASSIGGDSPLHF.

The V call is TRBV5-4, the J call TRBJ1-2; unclear D gene. This CDR3 contains 14 residues. The germline CDR1 and CDR2 sequences are SGHNT and YYREEE (reference sequence). V gave up 2 bases and J gave up 8 bases, with 16 bases separating them. CDR3 in DNA: TGTGCCAGCAGCTTAGGCGTGGCTTTAGGCGGCTACACCTTC. Protein sequence: CASSLGVALGGYTF.

This clone was seen more than once but under ten times. V usage is TRBV30 and J usage is TRBJ1-2; 7 bases agree with TRBD1. Germline V CDR1 and CDR2: GTSNPN, SVGIG (reference sequence). Trimming removed 3 bases from V and 6 bases from J; junction bases left unmatched: 7. The CDR3 covers 13 residues. The CDR3 DNA sequence: TGTGCCTGGAGCGTACAGGGGAACCATGGCTACACCTTC. It translates to CAWSVQGNHGYTF.

The chain recombines TRBV7-3 with TRBJ2-1, with 12 bases lining up with TRBD2. CDR3 length: 17 residues. Germline V gene sequence: CDR1 SGHTA, CDR2 FQGTGA. J lost 7 bases, V lost 1 base, and 8 bases had no gene match. The CDR3 is CASSLRASGGASNEQFF. The CDR3 nucleotides read TGTGCCAGCAGCTTAAGGGCTAGCGGGGGGGCATCGAATGAGCAGTTCTTC.

V is TRBV18 and J is TRBJ2-2, with a possible D match to TRBD1 (6 bases). CDR3 length: 16 residues. Germline CDR1 KGHSH, CDR2 LQKENI. The V gene lost 1 base and the J gene lost 2 bases, with 11 bases spanning the gap. The CDR3 sequence: CASSPQRDTNTGELFF. The CDR3 nucleotides are TGTGCCAGCTCACCACAAAGGGACACAAACACCGGGGAGCTGTTTTTT.

This rearrangement joins TRBV7-9 to TRBJ2-6, with a tentative D call TRBD2 (5 bases). Germline V gene lookup returns CDR1 SEHNR and CDR2 FQNEAQ (reference sequence). This CDR3 is built from 19 residues. The V gene lost 5 bases and the J gene lost 0 bases, with 20 bases spanning the gap. The CDR3 nucleotides are TGTGCCAGCAGCCCTAAGGACTGGATGAGCAGCTCTGGGGCCAACGTCCTGACTTTC. Its translation: CASSPKDWMSSSGANVLTF.

This chain links TRBV7-9 with TRBJ2-1; D gene uncertain. The CDR3 length is 11 residues. With 5 bases removed from V and 8 bases from J, the gap between germline ends came to 7 bases. The germline V gene has CDR1 SEHNR and CDR2 FQNEAQ (reference sequence). CDR3 sequence: CASSIIDEQFF. The DNA for the CDR3 is TGTGCCAGCAGCATTATAGATGAGCAGTTCTTC.